This TCR beta chain derives from a study of blood T cells in healthy people across ages. Background on the study: Template switching picked up about one barcoded beta molecule for each two T cells.

CDR1 is SGDLS and CDR2 is YYNGEE in the germline V gene. Trimming cost V 0 bases and J 6 bases, with 10 bases left between them. The CDR3 loop spans 14 amino acids. The table lists this clonotype with a few counts. The antigen remains unidentified. It was with a sample-barcoded 5' primer and a J-beta primer mix that a second PCR of roughly 7 to 12 cycles was run. A template-switch adaptor that had 12 random nucleotides put a tag on each cDNA molecule. TCRdb itself ran the 5' RACE reads through MiXCR, one entry per CDR3 protein. The repertoire includes approximately 1.5 million distinct CDR3 sequences, around 36% of them detected once, and approximately 11% sits in the top ten. The study, taken as a whole, reports: Lack of knowledge of donor CMV status possibly confounded expanded clonotype changes. Long-lived donors had more naive CD4+ cells and higher diversity than aged donors.

The sample taken for sequencing was blood. The chain has TRBV9 and TRBJ2-4, with D perhaps TRBD1 (6 bases). The receptor was derived from a woman under 40 in good health. CDR3 sequence (DNA): TGTGCCAGCAGCGTAGAGACAGGAGGAAACATTCAGTACTTC. It is translated as CASSVETGGNIQYF.